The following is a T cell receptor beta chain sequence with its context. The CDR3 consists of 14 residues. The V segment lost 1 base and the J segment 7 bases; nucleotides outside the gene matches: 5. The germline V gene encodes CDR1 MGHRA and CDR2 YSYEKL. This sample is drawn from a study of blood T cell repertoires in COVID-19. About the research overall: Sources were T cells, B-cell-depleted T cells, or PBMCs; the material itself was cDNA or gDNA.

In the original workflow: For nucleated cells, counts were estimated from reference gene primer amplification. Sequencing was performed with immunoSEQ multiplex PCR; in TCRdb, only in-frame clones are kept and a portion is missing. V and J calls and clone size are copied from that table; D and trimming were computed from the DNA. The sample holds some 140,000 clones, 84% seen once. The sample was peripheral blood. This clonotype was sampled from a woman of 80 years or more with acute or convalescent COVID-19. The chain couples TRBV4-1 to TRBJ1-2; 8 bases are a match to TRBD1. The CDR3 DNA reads TGCGCCAGCAGCCAAGGACAGGGGATGGCTGGCTACACCTTC. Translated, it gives CASSQGQGMAGYTF.